The clone carrying this TCR beta chain was recorded many times. This sample was taken from a study of neurological immune-mediated disorders. The V gene's germline CDR1 is DFQATT and CDR2 SNEGSKA (reference sequence). This CDR3 region has 14 residues. Between the trimmed V and J ends, which lost 3 bases and 3 bases, there was a span of 13 bases. TCRdb re-called the 5' RACE reads with MiXCR, one entry per CDR3 protein. Of roughly 67,000 distinct CDR3 sequences detected, roughly 3.7% appear once; the ten largest clones hold just over 2.5%. Unsorted libraries used 2 million PBMCs kept at -80 degrees C. Sequenced input: PBMCs. This sequence joins TRBV20-1 and TRBJ2-3; tentatively, D is TRBD1 (6 bases). The source is a man aged 50-59 years with multiple sclerosis. The CDR3 nucleotides read TGCAGTGCTAGTAGGGGGATCGGGACAGATACGCAGTATTTT. Translating gives CSASRGIGTDTQYF.